This entry lists 15 T cell receptor beta chains sequenced from one sample in a study of Graves' ophthalmopathy and Graves' hyperthyroidism. Transcripts of RNA were the source for amplifying TCR beta CDR3 regions. The workflow started with a first-round RT-PCR run with HTBI primers and then moved on to a second-round multiplex PCR. From the multiplex PCR reads, TCRdb called clonotypes with MiXCR, one entry per CDR3 protein. This sample has about 660,000 distinct CDR3 sequences; under 50% occur once, and the top ten carry about 3.3%. Sequencing input: peripheral blood. All receptors derive from an adult man with Graves' ophthalmopathy.

With respect to this clonotype: A junction end diverges from the germline sequence, so it may reflect a read error. CDR3 residues: CASSQDTGGSVYEQYF. CDR3 nucleotide sequence: TGCGCCAGCAGCCAAGATACAGGGGGGTCCGTTTACGAGCAGTACTTC. The rearrangement links TRBV7-2 to TRBJ2-7, with 8 bases fitting TRBD1. The CDR3 is made up of 16 amino acids. In germline, CDR1 is SGHTA, CDR2 FQGNSA.

This clonotype was seen ten or more times. The chain uses TRBV2 and TRBJ1-1; 8 bases fit TRBD1. Per the germline V gene, CDR1 is SNHLY and CDR2 is FYNNEI. J gave up 1 base and V 6 bases, and 4 bases lay outside the gene matches. CDR3 length equals 14 residues. In nucleotides, the CDR3 is TGTGCCAGCAGAATTGGACAGGGGAACACTGAAGCTTTCTTT. It yields the protein CASRIGQGNTEAFF. The whole variable domain, filled in from reference TRBV2 and TRBJ1-1, reads EPEVTQTPSHQVTQMGQEVILRCVPISNHLYFYWYRQILGQKVEFLVSFYNNEISEKSEIFDDQFSVERPDGSNFTLKIRSTKLEDSAMYFCASRIGQGNTEAFFGQGTRLTVV.

This clonotype came up many times. The rearrangement uses TRBV4-2 and TRBJ2-7; D is possibly TRBD2 (6 bases). The CDR3 extends over 15 amino acids. The germline V gene encodes CDR1 LGHNA and CDR2 YNFKEQ. Deletions cut 1 base from V and 3 bases from J, with 13 bases between. This CDR3 is CASSQGTGAGYEQYF. CDR3 bases: TGTGCCAGCAGCCAAGGTACGGGAGCGGGCTACGAGCAGTACTTC.

The chain recombines TRBV15 with TRBJ2-1; D unclear. CDR1 and CDR2 from the germline V gene are LNHNV and YYDKDF (reference sequence). CDR3 length equals 12 residues. Trimming shortened V by 4 bases and J by 8 bases, and 9 bases separated the two germline ends. The CDR3 DNA sequence: TGTGCCACCAGCATGTCGCTCGATGAGCAGTTCTTC. Protein sequence: CATSMSLDEQFF.

CDR3 sequence reads: CASSPPGQTTNEKLFF. As DNA, the CDR3 is TGTGCCAGCAGCCCACCGGGACAAACAACTAATGAAAAACTGTTTTTT. The rearrangement joins TRBV7-9 to TRBJ1-4, with a weak D call TRBD1 (6 bases). Trimming pared 5 bases from V and 0 bases from J, leaving 13 bases between. Germline assignment: CDR1 SEHNR and CDR2 FQNEAQ (reference sequence). The length of the CDR3 is 16 residues.

At least ten counts were recorded for this clonotype. The chain is built from TRBV15 and TRBJ2-5, with D uncertain. Germline-derived CDR1 and CDR2 are LNHNV and YYDKDF (reference sequence). The CDR3 runs 14 residues. V was shortened by 0 bases and J by 4 bases, with 9 bases between the two germline ends. CDR3 region: CATSRDSSGETQYF. The CDR3 DNA reads TGTGCCACCAGCAGAGATAGTTCGGGAGAGACCCAGTACTTC.

This clonotype has a count of ten or more. The chain links TRBV7-9 to TRBJ2-5, with D unresolved. The CDR3 is made up of 15 amino acids. The V gene lost 1 base and the J gene lost 5 bases, with 14 bases spanning the gap. The germline CDR1 and CDR2 sequences are SEHNR and FQNEAQ (reference sequence). The CDR3 nucleotides read TGTGCCAGCAGCTTAGAGGTCGGTCAGTTGGAGACCCAGTACTTC. Encoded protein: CASSLEVGQLETQYF.

This clonotype was counted ten times or more. The chain is built from TRBV6-4 and TRBJ1-6; tentative D call: TRBD1 (6 bases). Germline V gene lookup returns CDR1 MRHNA and CDR2 SNTAGT. This CDR3 region has 13 residues. The V end lost 6 bases, the J end lost 8 bases, and 11 bases lay between the germline ends. CDR3 in DNA: TGTGCCAGCAGCGAAGACAGGTATTCACCCCTCCACTTT. This translates into CASSEDRYSPLHF.

This clonotype was picked up a small number of times. V usage is TRBV5-5 and J usage is TRBJ2-7; tentatively, D is TRBD2 (6 bases). The germline CDR1 and CDR2 sequences are SGHKS and YYEKEE (reference sequence). V shed 2 bases and J shed 0 bases, with 12 bases lying between them. This CDR3 contains 15 residues. The CDR3: CASSFMVAASYEQYF. The CDR3 nucleotides read TGTGCCAGCAGCTTTATGGTAGCGGCCTCCTACGAGCAGTACTTC.

In its sample, this clonotype was seen once. This may arise from a read error, as a much more abundant clone is one base away. CDR3 in amino acids: CASSLGMHYEQYV. For the CDR3, the DNA is TGTGCCAGCAGCTTAGGGATGCACTACGAGCAGTACGTC. J is TRBJ2-7 and V is TRBV5-6; D call uncertain. V shed 2 bases and J shed 3 bases, with 9 bases lying between them. The CDR3 has 13 amino acids. Per the germline V gene, CDR1 is SGHDT and CDR2 is YYEEEE.

This clonotype has at least ten counts. The chain employs TRBV6-5 and TRBJ2-6; unclear D gene. V was trimmed by 4 bases and J by 0 bases, leaving 7 bases between them. This CDR3 region has 15 residues. The germline V gene has CDR1 MNHEY and CDR2 SVGAGI. The CDR3 bases are TGTGCCAGCAGTTCCGAGTTCTCTGGGGCCAACGTCCTGACTTTC. This encodes CASSSEFSGANVLTF.

This clonotype was observed a handful of times. At one of its ends the junction is not consistent with the germline gene, which may arise from a read error. This chain links TRBV10-3 with TRBJ1-6, with D possibly TRBD1 on 6 matching bases. Germline V CDR1 and CDR2: ENHRY, SYGVKD. CDR3 size: 18 residues. CDR3 in DNA: TGTGCCAGCAGTTACGGTAACAACAGGGTTGTCAGTAATTCACCCCTCCACTTT. Translation: CASSYGNNRVVSNSPLHF.

This clonotype was counted between two and nine times. This chain uses TRBV20-1 with TRBJ2-7; D possibly corresponds to TRBD2 (7 bases). Trimming took off 6 bases at V and 7 bases at J, with 16 bases between the two ends. This CDR3 is 12 amino acids long. The germline V gene has CDR1 DFQATT and CDR2 SNEGSKA (reference sequence). CDR3 DNA sequence: TGCAGTGCGACCCGGGGGGCCCGGGAGCAGTACTTC. Its protein product is CSATRGAREQYF.

The chain recombines TRBV2 with TRBJ1-4; TRBD1 might be the D (5 bases). The CDR3 sequence is 13 residues long. The germline V gene has CDR1 SNHLY and CDR2 FYNNEI. The V end lost 8 bases, the J end lost 7 bases, and 14 bases lay between the germline ends. The CDR3: CASVDQGSEKLFF. CDR3 DNA: TGTGCCAGCGTCGATCAGGGAAGTGAAAAACTGTTTTTT. The full variable domain, in which reference TRBV2 and TRBJ1-4 provide the parts outside the CDR3, is EPEVTQTPSHQVTQMGQEVILRCVPISNHLYFYWYRQILGQKVEFLVSFYNNEISEKSEIFDDQFSVERPDGSNFTLKIRSTKLEDSAMYFCASVDQGSEKLFFGSGTQLSVL.

The chain carries TRBV25-1 and TRBJ1-5, with 8 nucleotides matching TRBD1. The CDR3 is 17 amino acids. With V trimmed by 1 base and J by 4 bases, 9 bases remained unmatched. Germline assignment: CDR1 MGHDK and CDR2 SYGVNS. CDR3 residues: CASSELENNRGNQPQHF. In DNA form, the CDR3 reads TGTGCCAGCAGTGAATTGGAGAACAACAGGGGGAATCAGCCCCAGCATTTT.